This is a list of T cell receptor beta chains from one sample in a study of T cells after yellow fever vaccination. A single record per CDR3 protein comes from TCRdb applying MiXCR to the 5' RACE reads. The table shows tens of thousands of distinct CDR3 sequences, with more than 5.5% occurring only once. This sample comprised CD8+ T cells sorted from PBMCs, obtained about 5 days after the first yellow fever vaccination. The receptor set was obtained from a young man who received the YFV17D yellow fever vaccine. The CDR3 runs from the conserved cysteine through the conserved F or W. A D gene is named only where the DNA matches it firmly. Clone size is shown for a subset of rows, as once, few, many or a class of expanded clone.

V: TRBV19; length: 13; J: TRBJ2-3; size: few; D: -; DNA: TGTGCCAGTAGTACCGAATTCACAGATACGCAGTATTTT; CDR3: CASSTEFTDTQYF
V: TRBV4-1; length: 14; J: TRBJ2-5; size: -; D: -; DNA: TGCGCCAGCAGCCAAGCGAGGGGGGAAGAGACCCAGTACTTC; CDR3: CASSQARGEETQYF
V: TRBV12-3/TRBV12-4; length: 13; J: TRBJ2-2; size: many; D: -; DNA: TGTGCCAGCAGCCCTAGTGCTACCGGGGAGCTGTTTTTT; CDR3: CASSPSATGELFF
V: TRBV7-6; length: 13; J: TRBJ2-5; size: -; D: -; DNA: TGTGCCAGCAGCTTAGTCGGAGCGGGGACCCAGTACTTC; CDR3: CASSLVGAGTQYF
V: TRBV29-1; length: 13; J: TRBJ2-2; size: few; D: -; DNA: TGCAGCGTTGAAGATCTTGACACCGGGGAGCTGTTTTTT; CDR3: CSVEDLDTGELFF
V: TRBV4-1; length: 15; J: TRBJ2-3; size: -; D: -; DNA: TGCGCCAGCAGCCAGGGGGACTGGGGTACAGATACGCAGTATTTT; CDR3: CASSQGDWGTDTQYF
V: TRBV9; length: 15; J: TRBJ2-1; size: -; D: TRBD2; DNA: TGTGCCAGCAGCCCCGCGGGGGACTCCTACAATGAGCAGTTCTTC; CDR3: CASSPAGDSYNEQFF
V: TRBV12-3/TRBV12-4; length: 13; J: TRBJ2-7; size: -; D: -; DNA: TGTGCCAGGAGTAAAAGGATGCCCTTCGAGCAGTACTTC; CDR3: CARSKRMPFEQYF
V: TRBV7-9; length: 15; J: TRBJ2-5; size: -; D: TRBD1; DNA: TGTGCCAGCAGCTTCCCGGGACAGGGGCGGGAGACCCAGTACTTC; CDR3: CASSFPGQGRETQYF
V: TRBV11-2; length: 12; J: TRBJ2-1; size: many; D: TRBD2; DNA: TGTGCCAGCAGCTTGTCTGCGGGAGGGATAATCTTC; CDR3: CASSLSAGGIIF
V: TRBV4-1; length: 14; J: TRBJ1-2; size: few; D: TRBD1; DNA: TGCGCCAGCAGCCCGGGGACAGGGAACTATGGCTACACCTTC; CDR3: CASSPGTGNYGYTF
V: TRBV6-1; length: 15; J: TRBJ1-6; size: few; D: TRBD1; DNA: TGTGCCAGCAGTCTCGGACAGGGGGCTTTTCAGCCCCTCCACTTT; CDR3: CASSLGQGAFQPLHF
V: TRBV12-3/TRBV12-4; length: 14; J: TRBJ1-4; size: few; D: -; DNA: TGTGCCAGCAGCCTGAGTGCAACTAATGAAAAACTGTTTTTT; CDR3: CASSLSATNEKLFF
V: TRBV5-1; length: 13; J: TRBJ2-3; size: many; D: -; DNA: TGCGCCAGCAGTAGTAGGAACACAGATACGCAGTATTTT; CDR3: CASSSRNTDTQYF
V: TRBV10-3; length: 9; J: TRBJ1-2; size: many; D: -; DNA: TGTGCCATAGGGGACGGCTACACCTTC; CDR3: CAIGDGYTF
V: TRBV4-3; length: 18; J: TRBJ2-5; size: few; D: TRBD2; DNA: TGCGCCAGCAGCCTACTCCGGGGGGGAACTCCCGACCAAGAGACCCAGTACTTC; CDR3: CASSLLRGGTPDQETQYF
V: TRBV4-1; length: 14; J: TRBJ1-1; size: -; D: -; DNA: TGCGCCAGCAGCCAAGCCAGGTCGAACACTGAAGCTTTCTTT; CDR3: CASSQARSNTEAFF
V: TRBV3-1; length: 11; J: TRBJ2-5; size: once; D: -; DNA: TGTGCCAGCAGCCAAGTCGAGACCCAGTACTTC; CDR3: CASSQVETQYF
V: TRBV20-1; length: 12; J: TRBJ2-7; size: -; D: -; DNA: TGCAGTGCTCGGGATACGGTCTACGAGCAGTACTTC; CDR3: CSARDTVYEQYF
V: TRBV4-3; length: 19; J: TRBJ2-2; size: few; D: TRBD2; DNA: TGCGCCAGCAGCCAAGATCCTAGCGGGGGCCCGAAAGGCACCGGGGAGCTGTTTTTT; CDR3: CASSQDPSGGPKGTGELFF
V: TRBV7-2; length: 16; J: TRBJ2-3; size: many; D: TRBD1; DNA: TGTGCCAGCAGCTTTTGGGGACAGGGGGGGTCAGATACGCAGTATTTT; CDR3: CASSFWGQGGSDTQYF
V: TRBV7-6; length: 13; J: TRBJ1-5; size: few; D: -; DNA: TGTGCCAGCAGCGCCGAGGTCAATCAGCCCCAGCATTTT; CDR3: CASSAEVNQPQHF
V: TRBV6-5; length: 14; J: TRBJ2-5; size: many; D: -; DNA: TGTGCCAGCAGTTACTCCAATATACAGGGGACCCAGTACTTC; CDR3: CASSYSNIQGTQYF
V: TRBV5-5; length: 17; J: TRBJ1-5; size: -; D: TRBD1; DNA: TGTGCCAGCAGCCCCGGACAGGGGTTATTTTGGAATCAGCCCCAGCATTTT; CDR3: CASSPGQGLFWNQPQHF
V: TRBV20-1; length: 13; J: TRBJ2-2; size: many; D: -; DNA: TGCAGTGCTAGACCTAGGAACACCGGGGAGCTGTTTTTT; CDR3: CSARPRNTGELFF
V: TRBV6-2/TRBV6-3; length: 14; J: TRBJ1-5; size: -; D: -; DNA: TGTGCCAGCAGTCCCCCCGGGAGAGGGCAGCCCCAGCATTTT; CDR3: CASSPPGRGQPQHF
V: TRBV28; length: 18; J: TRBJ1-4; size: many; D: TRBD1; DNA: TGTGCCAGCAGTTTACCCGGGACAGCTCCCAATGCTAATGAAAAACTGTTTTTT; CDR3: CASSLPGTAPNANEKLFF
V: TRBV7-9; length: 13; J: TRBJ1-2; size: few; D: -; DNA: TGTGCCAGCACCCTGTTGTTCGACTATGGCTACACCTTC; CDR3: CASTLLFDYGYTF
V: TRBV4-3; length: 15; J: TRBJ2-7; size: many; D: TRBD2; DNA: TGCGCCAGCAGCCAAGATTTTACTAGCGGGGGCGAGCAGTACTTC; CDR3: CASSQDFTSGGEQYF
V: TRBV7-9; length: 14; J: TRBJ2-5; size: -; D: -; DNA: TGTGCCAGCAGCACAACGGGGTACCAAGAGACCCAGTACTTC; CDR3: CASSTTGYQETQYF
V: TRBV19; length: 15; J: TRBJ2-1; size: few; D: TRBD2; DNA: TGTGCCAGTAGTCATACCGGGGGGGTCTACAATGAGCAGTTCTTC; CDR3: CASSHTGGVYNEQFF
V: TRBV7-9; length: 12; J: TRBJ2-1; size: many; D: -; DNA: TGTGCCAGCAGCTTGCGAAACAATGAGCAGTTCTTC; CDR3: CASSLRNNEQFF
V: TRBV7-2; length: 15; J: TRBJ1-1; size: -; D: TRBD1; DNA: TGTGCCAGCAGCCCCGAGGAGGGGGACAGGACTGAAGCTTTCTTT; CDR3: CASSPEEGDRTEAFF